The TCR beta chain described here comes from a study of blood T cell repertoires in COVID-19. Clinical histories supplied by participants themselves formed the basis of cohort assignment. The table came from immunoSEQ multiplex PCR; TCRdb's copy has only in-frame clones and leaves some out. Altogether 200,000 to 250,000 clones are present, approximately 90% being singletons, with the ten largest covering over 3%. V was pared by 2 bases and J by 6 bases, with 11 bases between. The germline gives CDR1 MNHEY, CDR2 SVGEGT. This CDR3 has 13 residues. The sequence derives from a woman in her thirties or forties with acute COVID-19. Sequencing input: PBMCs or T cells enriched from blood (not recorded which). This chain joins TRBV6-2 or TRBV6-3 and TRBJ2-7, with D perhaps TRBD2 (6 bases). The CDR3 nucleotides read TGTGCCAGCAGTTACCGCCCCGGGGGCGAGCAGTACTTC. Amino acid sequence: CASSYRPGGEQYF.